This passage covers 32 T cell receptor beta chains from one sample sequenced in a study of tissue T cells after allogeneic stem cell transplantation. The repertoire was sequenced with immunoSEQ multiplex PCR; TCRdb's copy has only in-frame clones and lacks some. The sample lists 6,000 to 8,000 clones, 68% occurring once. Material: blood. These receptors all stem from a female BALB/c mouse in good health. This line is of MHC haplotype H2-d.

With regard to this clone: Gene names and germline refer to mouse. The sequence runs out 1 residue before the end of the CDR3; the remainder is reconstructed from the germline J gene. The V call is TRBV20, the J call TRBJ1-3; D call uncertain. V lost 0 bases to trimming and J lost 4 bases, with 4 bases between them. Germline-derived CDR1 and CDR2 are GFQATS and STVNSAI. The CDR3 extends over 12 amino acids. CDR3 in amino acids: CGARESGNTLYF. The sequenced CDR3 bases are TGTGGTGCTAGGGAGTCGGGAAATACGCTCTAT.

This clone appeared once. Genes and germline are mouse. Read data end 1 residue before the CDR3 end; the end is taken from the germline J gene. This chain joins TRBV31 and TRBJ2-1, with TRBD2 identical over 8 bases. CDR1 and CDR2 from the germline V gene are GKSSPN and SITVG. The CDR3 totals 15 residues. The V gene end was trimmed by 4 bases and the J gene end by 0 bases; junction bases not matched to a gene: 5. The sequenced CDR3 bases are TGTGCCTGGAACCTACTGGGGGATAACTATGCTGAGCAGTTC. This encodes CAWNLLGDNYAEQF. The entire CDR3 protein is CAWNLLGDNYAEQFF.

About this clone itself: Mouse gene names apply. The read ends 1 residue early relative to the CDR3; the germline J gene fills the gap. The V gene is TRBV24, the J gene TRBJ2-3; D is undetermined. CDR3 length equals 14 residues. The germline V gene encodes CDR1 KGHTA and CDR2 FRNEEI. V was trimmed by 0 bases and J by 1 base, leaving 5 bases between them. The sequenced CDR3 bases are TGTGCCAGCAGTCTGTACCAGGGTGCAGAAACGCTGTAT. As protein: CASSLYQGAETLY. The CDR3 reads in full as CASSLYQGAETLYF.

Worth noting for this clone: Gene names are mouse gene names. The read terminates 1 residue before the CDR3 end, so the remaining end is supplied by the germline J gene. This sequence joins TRBV2 and TRBJ1-2; D call uncertain. In germline, CDR1 is LGHNA, CDR2 YSYQKL. This CDR3 has 13 residues. V was clipped by 1 base and J by 0 bases, with 3 bases between them. CDR3 sequence: CASSQAANSDYTF. The covered CDR3 bases are TGTGCCAGCAGCCAAGCAGCAAACTCCGACTACACC.

About this clone: Genes here carry mouse names. The read is 1 residue too short to cover the CDR3 end, so that end is filled in from the germline J gene. This chain uses TRBV13-1 with TRBJ2-7, with D perhaps being TRBD1 or TRBD2 (5 bases each). V was cut by 0 bases and J by 3 bases, with 13 bases left in between. Per the germline V gene, CDR1 is NSHNY and CDR2 is SYGAGN. The length of the CDR3 is 15 residues. This CDR3 is CASSDARGLFYEQYF. The part of the CDR3 DNA that was read is TGTGCCAGCAGTGATGCGAGGGGCCTTTTCTATGAACAGTAC.

A word on this clone: The listed genes are named as in mouse. The read ends 1 residue shy of where the CDR3 ends; the end is completed using the germline J gene. This chain links TRBV4 with TRBJ1-4; 10 nucleotides agree with TRBD1. The CDR3 extends over 15 amino acids. Trimming at V came to 4 bases and at J to 4 bases, leaving 3 bases not matched to a gene. Per the germline V gene, CDR1 is LGHDT and CDR2 is YNNKQL (reference sequence). Incomplete CDR3 DNA: TGTGCCAGCAGCTCCCGGACAGGGGGCAACGAAAGATTATTT. It encodes CASSSRTGGNERLF. The whole CDR3 region reads CASSSRTGGNERLFF. Complete variable domain (other parts from reference TRBV4 and TRBJ1-4): ETAVFQTPNYHVTQVGNEVSFNCKQTLGHDTMYWYKQDSKKLLKIMFSYNNKQLIVNETVPRRFSPQSSDKAHLNLRIKSVEPEDSAVYLCASSSRTGGNERLFFGHGTKLSVL.

This clone was seen more than once but under ten times. Gene and germline names: mouse. CDR3 DNA, as far as it was read: TGTGCCTGGAGTCTATGGGGGGCTGGTGCTGAGCAGTTC. Protein sequence: CAWSLWGAGAEQF. The entire CDR3 protein is CAWSLWGAGAEQFF. The chain has TRBV31 and TRBJ2-1, with a possible D match to TRBD2 (7 bases). The read terminates 1 residue ahead of where the CDR3 ends, so the germline J gene completes it. This CDR3 comprises 14 residues. Trimming removed 0 bases from V and 6 bases from J, with 12 bases in between. The germline V gene has CDR1 GKSSPN and CDR2 SITVG.

In the case of this clone: The genes and germline here are from mouse. The CDR3 is cut off 1 residue early in the read; its end comes from the germline J gene. This sequence joins TRBV20 and TRBJ2-5; no definite D call. The CDR3 contains 13 residues. V was cut by 0 bases and J by 3 bases, with 7 bases left in between. Per the germline V gene, CDR1 is GFQATS and CDR2 is STVNSAI. CDR3 sequence: CGAREGGQDTQYF. Partial CDR3 DNA: TGTGGTGCTAGGGAGGGTGGACAAGACACCCAGTAC.

A word on this clone: Mouse germline and gene names are used. The CDR3 is cut off 1 residue early in the read; its end comes from the germline J gene. V usage is TRBV5 and J usage is TRBJ2-5; D is undetermined. The CDR3 sequence is 13 residues long. The V end was cut by 0 bases, the J end by 0 bases, with 1 base between. Germline V gene data show CDR1 as LGHNA and CDR2 as YNLKQL (reference sequence). CDR3 DNA (partial): TGTGCCAGCAGCCAAGATAACCAAGACACCCAGTAC. Protein sequence: CASSQDNQDTQY. The complete CDR3 reads CASSQDNQDTQYF.

Concerning this clone: Mouse germline and gene names are used. The read stops 1 residue short of the end of the CDR3; the missing end is completed from the germline J gene. This chain connects TRBV13-2 to TRBJ1-1; TRBD1 is a possible D gene (6 bases). The germline CDR1 and CDR2 sequences are NNHNN and SYGAGS (reference sequence). V shed 5 bases and J shed 0 bases, with 11 bases lying between them. CDR3 length equals 14 residues. The CDR3 DNA, read in part, is TGTGCCAGCGGGGGGACAAATGCAAACACAGAAGTCTTC. As protein: CASGGTNANTEVF. From start to end, the CDR3 is CASGGTNANTEVFF.

A word on this clone: Mouse germline and gene names are used. The CDR3 end lies 1 residue beyond the end of the read and is filled in from the germline J gene. This sequence joins TRBV13-3 and TRBJ1-4, with a possible D match to TRBD1 (6 bases). The V end was cut by 6 bases, the J end by 4 bases, with 10 bases between. Germline loops: CDR1 NNHDY, CDR2 SYVADS. The CDR3 extends over 13 amino acids. The sequenced part of the CDR3 DNA is TGTGCCAGCACCGGGACAATCAACGAAAGATTATTT. Protein sequence: CASTGTINERLF. The entire CDR3 reads CASTGTINERLFF. The full variable domain, completed using reference TRBV13-3 and TRBJ1-4, is EAAVTQSPRSKVAVTGGKVTLSCHQTNNHDYMYWYRQDTGHGLRLIHYSYVADSTEKGDIPDGYKASRPSQENFSLILELASLSQTAVYFCASTGTINERLFFGHGTKLSVL.

In its sample, this clone was seen once. Gene labels here are mouse ones. With the read ending 1 residue before the CDR3 end, the germline J gene is used to fill in that end. This rearrangement joins TRBV13-2 to TRBJ2-1; possible D gene TRBD2, 6 bases. The CDR3 has 15 residues. The V and J ends lost 5 bases and 0 bases respectively, with 12 bases between them. CDR1 is NNHNN and CDR2 is SYGAGS in the germline V gene (reference sequence). Incomplete CDR3 DNA: TGTGCCAGCGGGGGGCCGACTGGTAACTATGCTGAGCAGTTC. Protein: CASGGPTGNYAEQF. In full, the CDR3 reads CASGGPTGNYAEQFF.

A remark on this clone: Gene labels here are mouse ones. The sequenced fragment ends 1 residue before the CDR3 boundary, so the rest is inferred from the germline J gene. The V gene is TRBV2, the J gene TRBJ2-7; D call uncertain. V was clipped by 0 bases and J by 0 bases, with 6 bases between them. The CDR3 length is 14 residues. Germline assignment: CDR1 LGHNA and CDR2 YSYQKL. The chain's CDR3 is CASSQDTGSYEQYF. CDR3 DNA, as far as it was read: TGTGCCAGCAGCCAAGATACGGGCTCCTATGAACAGTAC.

Turning to this clone: The genes are named according to mouse. The missing CDR3 end, 1 residue past where the read stops, is filled in from the germline J gene. This chain links TRBV5 with TRBJ2-2, with 11 bases aligning to TRBD2. V lost 4 bases, J lost 1 base, and 5 bases stayed unmatched. In germline, CDR1 is LGHNA, CDR2 YNLKQL (reference sequence). The CDR3 extends over 17 amino acids. This CDR3 is CASSPLDWGENTGQLYF. CDR3 DNA, as far as it was read: TGTGCCAGCAGCCCCCTGGACTGGGGGGAAAACACCGGGCAGCTCTAC.

Turning to this clone: All gene names here are mouse names. The read ends 1 residue early relative to the CDR3; the germline J gene fills the gap. This rearrangement joins TRBV5 to TRBJ1-2; D gene uncertain. The CDR3 sequence is 13 residues long. V was trimmed by 2 bases and J by 0 bases, leaving 4 bases between them. Germline lookup yields CDR1 LGHNA and CDR2 YNLKQL (reference sequence). The sequenced CDR3 bases are TGTGCCAGCAGCCAAAAGGCAAACTCCGACTACACC. Translated: CASSQKANSDYT. The whole CDR3 sequence reads CASSQKANSDYTF.

In regard to this clone: Gene names and germline match the mouse. The CDR3 extends 1 residue past the end of the read, so its final part is completed from the germline J gene. The rearrangement joins TRBV13-1 to TRBJ2-2; TRBD1 might be the D (5 bases). The CDR3 runs to 14 residues. V lost 5 bases to trimming and J lost 0 bases, with 8 bases between them. Germline assignment: CDR1 NSHNY and CDR2 SYGAGN. The part of the CDR3 DNA that was read is TGTGCCAGCAGCAGGACACCAAACACCGGGCAGCTCTAC. Its protein product is CASSRTPNTGQLY. The complete CDR3 protein is CASSRTPNTGQLYF.

Worth noting for this clone: Mouse gene names apply. CDR3 region: CASSDAGQPNERLFF. CDR3 DNA (partial): TGTGCCAGCAGTGATGCGGGACAGCCTAACGAAAGATTATTT. This chain joins TRBV13-3 and TRBJ1-4, with 7 bases aligning to TRBD1. Read sequence stops 1 residue before the CDR3 end, and the germline J gene provides the missing end. This CDR3 spans 15 amino acids. From germline, CDR1 is NNHDY and CDR2 SYVADS. V lost 0 bases, J lost 5 bases, and 4 bases stayed unmatched.

As for this clone: Gene and germline names: mouse. The CDR3 end is not reached by the read, which stops 1 residue before it; the germline J gene fills it in. The chain has TRBV13-1 and TRBJ2-3; no definite D call. Germline CDR1 and CDR2: NSHNY and SYGAGN. The CDR3 spans 12 residues. V was pared by 4 bases and J by 0 bases, with 3 bases between. The CDR3 DNA, read in part, is TGTGCCAGCAGTTCTAGTGCAGAAACGCTGTAT. This gives the protein CASSSSAETLY. The whole CDR3 reads CASSSSAETLYF.

On this clone itself: Gene labels here are mouse ones. The read falls 1 residue short of the CDR3 end, and the missing part is taken from the germline J gene. The chain combines TRBV29 with TRBJ2-7; TRBD1 might be the D (5 bases). CDR3 size: 14 residues. CDR1 and CDR2 (germline): MSHET, SYDVDS. With 3 bases removed from V and 3 bases from J, the gap between germline ends came to 12 bases. CDR3 bases read: TGTGCTAGCAGTTTCCCAGGGTTTTTCTATGAACAGTAC. Amino acids: CASSFPGFFYEQY. In full, the CDR3 is CASSFPGFFYEQYF.

To note about this clone: These gene names are mouse names. The CDR3 is cut off 1 residue early in the read; its end comes from the germline J gene. The chain couples TRBV13-3 to TRBJ1-4, with 9 bases lining up with TRBD1. The CDR3 consists of 14 residues. With 5 bases clipped from V and 7 bases from J, the junction kept 6 bases outside the gene matches. CDR1 is NNHDY, CDR2 SYVADS, per germline. The DNA read from the CDR3 is TGTGCCAGCAGAGCCGGGACAGGGCCCGAAAGATTATTT. This translates into CASRAGTGPERLF. In full, the CDR3 reads CASRAGTGPERLFF.

In regard to this clone: Gene names and germline refer to mouse. The CDR3: CASSFPSDTGQLYF. The part of the CDR3 DNA that was read is TGTGCTAGCAGTTTTCCCAGCGACACCGGGCAGCTCTAC. The rearrangement links TRBV29 to TRBJ2-2; D not resolved. The sequenced fragment ends 1 residue before the CDR3 boundary, so the rest is inferred from the germline J gene. Germline CDR1 reads MSHET; CDR2 reads SYDVDS. The CDR3 sequence is 14 residues long. Trimming removed 3 bases at V and 3 bases at J, with 8 bases between.

Points on this clone: The gene symbols are mouse symbols. The part of the CDR3 DNA that was read is TGTGCCAGCGGTGATTCACAGCTAAACACCTTGTAC. It translates to CASGDSQLNTLY. The full CDR3 is CASGDSQLNTLYF. The chain carries TRBV13-2 and TRBJ2-4; D is unclear. The read ends 1 residue shy of where the CDR3 ends; the end is completed using the germline J gene. CDR1 is NNHNN, CDR2 SYGAGS, per germline (reference sequence). V was trimmed by 1 base and J by 5 bases, leaving 8 bases between them. This CDR3 contains 13 residues.

Points on this clone: Genes and germline come from the mouse. The read ends 1 residue before the CDR3 terminus; that terminus is restored from the germline J gene. The chain combines TRBV13-1 with TRBJ1-3; 7 bases match TRBD1. J was trimmed by 4 bases and V by 2 bases; bases with no gene match: 3. The CDR3 covers 14 residues. From germline, CDR1 is NSHNY and CDR2 SYGAGN. CDR3 DNA (partial): TGTGCCAGCAGTGAGCAGGGGGGGGGAAATACGCTCTAT. Translating it yields CASSEQGGGNTLY. The entire CDR3 sequence reads CASSEQGGGNTLYF.

Regarding this clone: Gene names are the mouse ones. The CDR3 end is not reached by the read, which stops 1 residue before it; the germline J gene fills it in. V gene TRBV4 combines with J gene TRBJ2-1; 7 bases align to TRBD1. Germline V gives CDR1 LGHDT, CDR2 YNNKQL (reference sequence). V dropped 4 bases and J dropped 3; count of bases not matched to a gene: 3. The CDR3 loop spans 14 amino acids. Partial CDR3 DNA: TGTGCCAGCAGCTGGGACAGCATCTATGCTGAGCAGTTC. Translation gives CASSWDSIYAEQF. The full CDR3 protein reads CASSWDSIYAEQFF.

This clone came up once. Gene names are the mouse ones. Incomplete CDR3 DNA: TGTGCCTGGGGGGACTGGGAAAACACCTTGTAC. Encoded protein: CAWGDWENTLY. The complete CDR3 protein is CAWGDWENTLYF. V is TRBV31 and J is TRBJ2-4; 9 bases line up with TRBD2. The sequence runs out 1 residue before the end of the CDR3; the remainder is reconstructed from the germline J gene. Unmatched junction bases numbered 1, after V lost 5 bases and J lost 4 bases. This CDR3 contains 12 residues. Looked up from germline, CDR1 is GKSSPN and CDR2 is SITVG.

This clone occurred once. Genes and germline are mouse. CDR3 loop: CASSQEQGARAEQFF. Incomplete CDR3 DNA: TGTGCCAGCAGCCAAGAACAGGGGGCGCGAGCTGAGCAGTTC. The J gene is TRBJ2-1, the V gene TRBV5; 9 bases match TRBD1. The missing CDR3 end, 1 residue past where the read stops, is filled in from the germline J gene. With 0 bases clipped from V and 7 bases from J, the junction kept 4 bases outside the gene matches. The CDR3 is 15 amino acids. Per the germline V gene, CDR1 is LGHNA and CDR2 is YNLKQL (reference sequence).

This clone came up once. Gene names and germline match the mouse. The DNA read from the CDR3 is TGCACCTGCAGTGGCTCTGGGGGGAACACCGGGCAGCTCTAC. Its translation: CTCSGSGGNTGQLY. In full, the CDR3 is CTCSGSGGNTGQLYF. J is TRBJ2-2 and V is TRBV1; 8 bases map to TRBD2. The CDR3 end lies 1 residue beyond the end of the read and is filled in from the germline J gene. The length of the CDR3 is 15 residues. V was pared by 4 bases and J by 2 bases, with 3 bases of the junction left unmatched. Germline CDR1 is NSQYPW and CDR2 is LRSPGD (reference sequence). The whole variable domain, filled in from reference TRBV1 and TRBJ2-2, reads VTLLEQNPRWRLVPRGQAVNLRCILKNSQYPWMSWYQQDLQKQLQWLFTLRSPGDKEVKSLPGADYLATRVTDTELRLQVANMSQGRTLYCTCSGSGGNTGQLYFGEGSKLTVL.

This clone has more than one count but fewer than ten. Genes and germline are mouse. The read finishes 1 residue shy of the CDR3 end, and the germline J gene is used to complete it. Other DNA sequences within the sample encode an identical CDR3. The chain carries TRBV17 and TRBJ2-2; D not resolved. CDR1 is MNHDT and CDR2 is YYDKIL in the germline V gene. CDR3 size: 14 residues. V shed 3 bases and J shed 0 bases, with 5 bases lying between them. The part of the CDR3 DNA that was read is TGTGCTAGCAGTAGGACAACAAACACCGGGCAGCTCTAC. This encodes CASSRTTNTGQLY. The whole CDR3 region reads CASSRTTNTGQLYF.

To note about this clone: These gene names are mouse names. The read finishes 1 residue shy of the CDR3 end, and the germline J gene is used to complete it. The genes are TRBV13-1 and TRBJ2-1; the D is unclear. This CDR3 is built from 14 residues. Germline V CDR1 and CDR2: NSHNY, SYGAGN. V was clipped by 6 bases and J by 3 bases, with 13 bases between them. The CDR3 here is CASTQTGRYAEQFF. CDR3 DNA, as far as it was read: TGTGCCAGCACCCAGACCGGGCGCTATGCTGAGCAGTTC.

On this clone: Gene names denote mouse genes. The sequence runs out 1 residue before the end of the CDR3; the remainder is reconstructed from the germline J gene. The rearrangement uses TRBV19 and TRBJ1-1, with D tentatively TRBD1 (5 bases). V lost 0 bases to trimming and J lost 5 bases, with 5 bases between them. CDR3 size: 12 residues. Looked up from germline, CDR1 is FNHDT and CDR2 is SITEND (reference sequence). The sequenced part of the CDR3 DNA is TGTGCCAGCAGTATAGGGGGGACAGAAGTCTTC. As protein: CASSIGGTEVF. The whole CDR3 reads CASSIGGTEVFF.

This clone has a handful of counts. These gene names are mouse names. The read comes to an end 1 residue before the CDR3 does, leaving the germline J gene to fill in the end. J is TRBJ2-1 and V is TRBV19; tentative D call: TRBD2 (5 bases). The CDR3 spans 14 residues. Per germline, CDR1 FNHDT and CDR2 SITEND (reference sequence). Trimming pared 4 bases from V and 6 bases from J, leaving 14 bases between. The DNA read from the CDR3 is TGTGCCAGCAGTTTCCAATGGGGTGGTGCTGAGCAGTTC. Protein: CASSFQWGGAEQF. The full CDR3 sequence reads CASSFQWGGAEQFF.

Turning to this clone: Mouse gene names apply. With the read ending 1 residue before the CDR3 end, the germline J gene is used to fill in that end. The chain has TRBV31 and TRBJ2-2; 8 nucleotides match TRBD2. Germline V lookup: CDR1 GKSSPN, CDR2 SITVG. The CDR3 sequence is 17 residues long. J lost 2 bases, V lost 1 base, and 9 bases had no gene match. The covered CDR3 bases are TGTGCCTGGAGTCCGGATGGGGGGGGCGCGAACACCGGGCAGCTCTAC. This encodes CAWSPDGGGANTGQLY. The whole CDR3 is CAWSPDGGGANTGQLYF.